The source of this T cell receptor beta chain is a study of tumor-infiltrating lymphocytes in primary liver carcinoma. As for the study in general: Patients, male and female, were 30 to 69 years old.

For blood RNA, unsorted whole blood served as the source, and germline DNA was extracted too. Germline V gene sequence: CDR1 MNHNY, CDR2 SVGAGI (reference sequence). The CDR3 length is 15 residues. Trimming stripped 8 bases from V and 2 bases from J, with 17 bases between. As for this clonotype: The antigen is unknown.

The input was around 500 ng total RNA; TCR beta cDNA was made from it with a constant-region primer. Three nested multiplex PCR rounds, a slightly modified ARM-PCR method, built the TCR beta libraries. TRBV1-TRBV30 forward primers paired with a C-beta reverse primer drove the first two PCR rounds, about 10 cycles each. TCRdb used MiXCR to reprocess the multiplex PCR reads, holding one entry per CDR3 protein. Of roughly 330,000 distinct CDR3 sequences in the sample, 65% were seen once. Points from the study as a whole: With p = 0.039, the top-250-clone fraction in tumors significantly exceeded that in blood.

This sequence was found in a man aged 35-49 years with primary liver carcinoma and hepatitis B virus infection. The material sequenced was peripheral blood. The V gene is TRBV6-6, the J gene TRBJ2-3, with a tentative D call TRBD2 (6 bases). The CDR3 DNA reads as TGTGCCAGCGGCCACGGGGTAGCGGTCACAGATACGCAGTATTTT. Translated, it gives CASGHGVAVTDTQYF.